A selection of T cell receptor beta chains follows, all from one sample in a study of human T cells and chemical hapten exposure. TCRdb used MiXCR to reprocess the RACE reads, holding one entry per CDR3 protein. Of approximately 320,000 distinct CDR3 sequences in the sample, around 5.5% are singletons; the top ten hold around 8.8%. The source material was whole blood, sampled in connection with sensitization to the hapten diphenylcyclopropenone (DPC). The source is a woman between 18 and 30 years old with alopecia areata. Some clones in this sample may be carry-over from other donors' samples. CDR3s include the opening cysteine and the closing phenylalanine or tryptophan.

j_call v_call cdr3_aa
TRBJ2-6 TRBV28 CASYSTEGSGANVLTF
TRBJ2-4 TRBV28 CASSLTQNIQYF
TRBJ2-3 TRBV18 CASSPSRQADTQYF
TRBJ2-5 TRBV27 CASSFSGTGAWGETQYF
TRBJ2-3 TRBV6-5 CASSRAGDTDTQYF
TRBJ1-5 TRBV20-1 CSASPRSLNQPQHF
TRBJ1-5 TRBV7-2 CASSFVQGLSQPQHF
TRBJ2-3 TRBV9 CASSVEIGTSTDTQYF
TRBJ2-3 TRBV4-3 CASSPGGLADTQYF
TRBJ1-1 TRBV11-2 CASSLGRGWTEAFF
TRBJ2-3 TRBV12-3/TRBV12-4 CASTSGHSTDTQYF
TRBJ1-1 TRBV5-5 CASSLESSVPEAFF
TRBJ1-3 TRBV20-1 CSARVQGRGRFSGNTIYF
TRBJ2-1 TRBV12-3/TRBV12-4 CASSFSTGEYNEQFF
TRBJ2-1 TRBV27 CASSLGDRPGEQFF
TRBJ1-1 TRBV4-1 CASSQELEGRTEAFF
TRBJ1-1 TRBV1 CTKPGQPNTEAFF
TRBJ2-7 TRBV27 CASSNSTRGAYYEQYF
TRBJ1-6 TRBV27 CASSRTNYKNSPLHF
TRBJ2-7 TRBV5-1 CASSLLAGGNYEQYF
TRBJ1-1 TRBV29-1 CSVGQGHTEAFF
TRBJ1-1 TRBV7-9 CASSSGELEAFF
TRBJ2-3 TRBV5-1 CASSVQGGDTQYF
TRBJ1-4 TRBV5-5 CASSLEEDREDEKLFF
TRBJ1-4 TRBV5-1 CASSLEGNNEKLFF
TRBJ2-3 TRBV6-5 CASSGLQGVDTQYF
TRBJ2-7 TRBV6-2/TRBV6-3 CASRTYYEQYF
TRBJ2-7 TRBV10-3 CAITPDTEHYEQYF
TRBJ1-6 TRBV4-3 CASSQDPGNSPLHF
TRBJ2-7 TRBV7-6 CASSPDGGVYEQYF
TRBJ1-2 TRBV9 CASSVQAAANYGYTF
TRBJ2-2 TRBV2 CASSPQGENTGELFF
TRBJ2-3 TRBV2 CASEGLAGGDTQYF
TRBJ2-2 TRBV27 CASTVVQVAGLSGELFF
TRBJ2-1 TRBV4-3 CASSQDFGDSSYNEQFF
TRBJ1-1 TRBV18 CASSPRSGRNTEAFF
TRBJ2-1 TRBV9 CASSVVTGDEQFF
TRBJ1-2 TRBV20-1 CSAPRSNYGYTF
TRBJ2-3 TRBV14 CASSSGLAGGRTDTQYF
TRBJ2-5 TRBV24-1 CATSDSGGGGQETQYF
TRBJ1-5 TRBV20-1 CSARLEQGNQPQHF
TRBJ2-7 TRBV29-1 CSVEVPGQGAREQYF